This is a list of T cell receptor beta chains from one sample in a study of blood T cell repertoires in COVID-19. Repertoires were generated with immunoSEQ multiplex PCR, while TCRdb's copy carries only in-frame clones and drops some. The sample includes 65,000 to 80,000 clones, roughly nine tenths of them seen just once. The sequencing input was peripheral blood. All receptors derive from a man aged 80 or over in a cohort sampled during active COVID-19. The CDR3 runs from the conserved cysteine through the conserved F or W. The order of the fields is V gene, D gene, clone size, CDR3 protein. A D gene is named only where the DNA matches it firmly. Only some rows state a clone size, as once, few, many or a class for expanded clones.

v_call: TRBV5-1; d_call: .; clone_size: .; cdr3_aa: CASSLLAGRRSGANVLTF
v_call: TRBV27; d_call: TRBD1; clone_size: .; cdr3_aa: CASSWDSSGNTIYF
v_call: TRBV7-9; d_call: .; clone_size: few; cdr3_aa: CASSFRGYWSF
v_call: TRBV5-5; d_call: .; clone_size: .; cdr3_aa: CASSGGGNSDTQYF
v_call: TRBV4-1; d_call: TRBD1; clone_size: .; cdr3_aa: CASSQPGTGAGNTIYF
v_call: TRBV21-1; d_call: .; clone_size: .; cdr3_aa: CASSRQGPANYGYTF
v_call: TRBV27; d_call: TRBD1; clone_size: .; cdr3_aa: CASRTGGKVEKLFF
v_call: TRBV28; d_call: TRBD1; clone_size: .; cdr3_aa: CASSLRDRGAGELFF
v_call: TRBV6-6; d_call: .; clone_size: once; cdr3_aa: CASQTGPNYGYTF
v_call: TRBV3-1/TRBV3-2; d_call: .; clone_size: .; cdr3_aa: CASSHEPYEQYF
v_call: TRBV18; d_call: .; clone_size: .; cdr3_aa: CASSPSVYSGNTIYF
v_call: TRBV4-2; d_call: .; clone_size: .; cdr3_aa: CASSQGQGGYSNSPLHF
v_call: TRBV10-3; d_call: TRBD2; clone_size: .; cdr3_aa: CAIMPSGSTDTQYF
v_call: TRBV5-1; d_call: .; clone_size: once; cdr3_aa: CASSARGTASYEQYF
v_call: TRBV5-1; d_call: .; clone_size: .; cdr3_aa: CASSLAGGSQPQHF
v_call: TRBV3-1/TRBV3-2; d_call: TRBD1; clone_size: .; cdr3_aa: CASSQVGQGAEAFF
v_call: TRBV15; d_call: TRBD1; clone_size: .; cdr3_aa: CATSREQGPEKLFF
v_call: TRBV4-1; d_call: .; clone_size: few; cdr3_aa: CASSQFGRRGEFTEAFF
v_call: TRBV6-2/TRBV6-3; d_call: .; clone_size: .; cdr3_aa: CASSYTAALGYTF
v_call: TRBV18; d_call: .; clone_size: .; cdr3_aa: CASSPPSSETQYF
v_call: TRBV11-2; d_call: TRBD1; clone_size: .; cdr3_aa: CASSLTGYTEAFF
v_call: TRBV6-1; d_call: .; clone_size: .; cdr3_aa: CASSDLRTMNTEAFF
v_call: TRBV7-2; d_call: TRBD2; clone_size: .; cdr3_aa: CASSLDVSGGSGTGELFF
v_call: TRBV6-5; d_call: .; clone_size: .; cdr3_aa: CASSSGLLGGTEAFF
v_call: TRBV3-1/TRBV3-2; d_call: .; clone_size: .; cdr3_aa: CASSQSRAGELFF
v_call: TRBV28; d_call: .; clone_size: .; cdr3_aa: CASSAVDSFSGNTIYF
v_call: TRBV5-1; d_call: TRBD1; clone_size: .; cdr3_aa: CASSPLGTGKETQYF
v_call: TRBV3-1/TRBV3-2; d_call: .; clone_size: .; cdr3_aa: CASSPYSTNEKLFF
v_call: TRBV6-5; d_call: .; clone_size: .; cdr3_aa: CASSYGVTRRDTQYF
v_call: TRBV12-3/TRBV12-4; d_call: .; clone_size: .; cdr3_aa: CASRQGYTGELFF
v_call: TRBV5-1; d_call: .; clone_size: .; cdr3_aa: CASSPTDWYNEQFF
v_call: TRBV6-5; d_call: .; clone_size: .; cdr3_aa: CASSPDRYSGNTIYF
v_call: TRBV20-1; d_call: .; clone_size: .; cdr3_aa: CSASRLASYNEQFF
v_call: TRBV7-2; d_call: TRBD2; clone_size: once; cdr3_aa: CASSRERGATDTQYF
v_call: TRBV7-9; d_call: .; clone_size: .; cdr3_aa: CAQTGRNTGELFF
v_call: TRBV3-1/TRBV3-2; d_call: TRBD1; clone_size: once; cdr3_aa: CASSTGGMTEAFF
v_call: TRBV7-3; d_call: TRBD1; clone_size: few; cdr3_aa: CASSLTGGARGYTF
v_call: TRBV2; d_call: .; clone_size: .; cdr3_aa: CASRSEGAYTDTQYF
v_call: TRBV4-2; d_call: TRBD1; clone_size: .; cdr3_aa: CASSPHRTGDSYNEQFF